The 23 T cell receptor beta chains below all came from one sample that was sequenced in a study of control samples from healthy donors and cancer patients. Here immunoSEQ multiplex PCR was the method, and the copy in TCRdb shows in-frame clones only, minus some. In the table there are roughly 150,000 clones, around 86% of which are singletons. The sequenced sample consisted of blood. Receptors originate from a man aged 25 to 40 in good health.

The V gene is TRBV7-2, the J gene TRBJ2-5, with TRBD2 identical over 8 bases. The germline V gene has CDR1 SGHTA and CDR2 FQGNSA. This CDR3 has 14 residues. The V segment lost 5 bases and the J segment 5 bases; nucleotides outside the gene matches: 7. CDR3 sequence reads: CASSPTGGRETQYF. CDR3 in DNA: TGTGCCAGCAGCCCGACGGGGGGGAGGGAGACCCAGTACTTC.

A single count supports this clone. This chain joins TRBV9 and TRBJ1-2; 7 nucleotides agree with TRBD1. Germline CDR1 reads SGDLS; CDR2 reads YYNGEE. The CDR3 contains 15 residues. The J segment lost 4 bases and the V segment lost 4 bases, leaving 10 bases of the junction unmatched. The CDR3 DNA reads TGTGCCAGCAGCACGGGGAGGGGGACAGTCTATGGCTACACCTTC. Translating gives CASSTGRGTVYGYTF.

CDR3 region: CASSSSGLAGTLLYEQYF. CDR3 DNA: TGTGCCAGCAGCTCCTCGGGACTAGCGGGAACGTTGCTATACGAGCAGTACTTC. This sequence joins TRBV7-9 and TRBJ2-7; 13 nucleotides align to TRBD2. Per the germline V gene, CDR1 is SEHNR and CDR2 is FQNEAQ (reference sequence). V lost 4 bases and J lost 4; bases outside the gene matches: 13. The CDR3 has 18 residues.

This clone was detected once. This sequence joins TRBV5-1 and TRBJ1-4, with 7 bases identical to TRBD1. V lost 4 bases and J lost 3; bases outside the gene matches: 6. The V gene's germline CDR1 is SGHRS and CDR2 YFSETQ. CDR3 size: 15 residues. CDR3 protein: CASSHRQGSNEKLFF. The CDR3 DNA reads as TGCGCCAGCAGCCACCGACAGGGTTCTAATGAAAAACTGTTTTTT.

This chain connects TRBV5-4 to TRBJ1-1, with D tentatively TRBD1 (5 bases). The CDR3 is 13 amino acids. Germline V gene lookup returns CDR1 SGHNT and CDR2 YYREEE (reference sequence). The germline V and J ends were trimmed by 4 bases and 7 bases, with 14 bases remaining between them. CDR3 nucleotides: TGTGCCAGCAGCCAACCGGGACCTAATGAAGCTTTCTTT. The encoded protein is CASSQPGPNEAFF.

In its sample, this clone was seen once. The rearrangement uses TRBV11-2 and TRBJ2-7; 15 bases are shared with TRBD2. V lost 6 bases to trimming and J lost 1 base; unmatched junction nucleotides: 13. The length of the CDR3 is 19 residues. Germline CDR1 and CDR2: SGHAT and FQNNGV. CDR3 nucleotides: TGTGCCAGCAGGGATTGGACTAGCGGGGGGGCACAGGGATCCTACGAGCAGTACTTC. Amino acid sequence: CASRDWTSGGAQGSYEQYF.

This sequence joins TRBV5-5 and TRBJ1-2, with TRBD1 identical over 9 bases. Germline assignment: CDR1 SGHKS and CDR2 YYEKEE (reference sequence). The CDR3 contains 14 residues. Losses at the gene ends were 4 bases for V and 6 bases for J; bases not matched to a gene: 7. For the CDR3, the DNA is TGTGCCAGCAGCCTCCTTACAGGGGGCGATGGCTACACCTTC. The encoded protein is CASSLLTGGDGYTF. Supplemented by reference TRBV5-5 and TRBJ1-2, the full variable domain reads DAGVTQSPTHLIKTRGQQVTLRCSPISGHKSVSWYQQVLGQGPQFIFQYYEKEERGRGNFPDRFSARQFPNYSSELNVNALLLGDSALYLCASSLLTGGDGYTFGSGTRLTVV.

The rearrangement links TRBV6-1 to TRBJ2-3, with 9 bases identical to TRBD2. This CDR3 has 14 residues. CDR1 is MNHNS, CDR2 SASEGT, per germline. The trim removed 3 bases at V and 5 bases at J, leaving 3 bases unmatched. The CDR3 region has the DNA TGTGCCAGCAGTGACCGAGCGGGAGGAGATACGCAGTATTTT. Its translation: CASSDRAGGDTQYF.

The chain recombines TRBV4-1 with TRBJ2-1; D is unclear. Trimming removed 4 bases from V and 9 bases from J, with 13 bases in between. The CDR3 contains 13 residues. Germline V gene sequence: CDR1 MGHRA, CDR2 YSYEKL. This chain's CDR3 is CASSRPPRSEQFF. CDR3 coding DNA: TGCGCCAGCAGCCGGCCACCCCGGAGTGAGCAGTTCTTC.

J is TRBJ1-1 and V is TRBV29-1, with D possibly matching TRBD1 (5 bases). With 2 bases removed from V and 4 bases from J, the gap between germline ends came to 14 bases. Per germline, CDR1 SQVTM and CDR2 ANQGSEA. The CDR3 spans 14 residues. In nucleotides, the CDR3 is TGCAGCGTTGAACTAGCAGGGAGCTTCACTGAAGCTTTCTTT. Translating it yields CSVELAGSFTEAFF.

The chain couples TRBV5-5 to TRBJ2-6; 8 positions agree with TRBD1. Germline loops: CDR1 SGHKS, CDR2 YYEKEE (reference sequence). The junction had 10 bases not matched to a gene; V was cut back by 1 base and J by 4 bases. The CDR3 loop spans 18 amino acids. CDR3 in DNA: TGTGCCAGCAGCTTGCTCGGCAGGGGGCCTTCAGGGGCCAACGTCCTGACTTTC. Amino acid sequence: CASSLLGRGPSGANVLTF.

V and J are TRBV6-2 or TRBV6-3 and TRBJ2-3; D could derive from TRBD1 or TRBD2 (5 bases each). In germline, CDR1 is MNHEY, CDR2 SVGEGT. Trimming took off 1 base at V and 1 base at J, with 9 bases between the two ends. The CDR3 is 15 residues long. CDR3 amino acids: CASSYLGPRTDTQYF. In DNA, the CDR3 is TGTGCCAGCAGTTACTTGGGACCGCGCACAGATACGCAGTATTTT.

The J gene is TRBJ2-1, the V gene TRBV11-3; D is unresolved. The CDR3 consists of 12 residues. Germline loops: CDR1 SGHNT, CDR2 YENEEA. V lost 4 bases to trimming and J lost 8 bases, with 9 bases between them. CDR3 sequence reads: CASSSGLDEQFF. The CDR3 DNA sequence: TGTGCCAGCAGCTCTGGGCTGGATGAGCAGTTCTTC. The full variable domain, in which reference TRBV11-3 and TRBJ2-1 provide the parts outside the CDR3, is EAGVVQSPRYKIIEKKQPVAFWCNPISGHNTLYWYLQNLGQGPELLIRYENEEAVDDSQLPKDRFSAERLKGVDSTLKIQPAELGDSAVYLCASSSGLDEQFFGPGTRLTVL.

This chain joins TRBV23-1 and TRBJ2-4, with D maybe TRBD1 (6 bases). TRBV23-1 is marked as an open reading frame, function uncertain. V lost 2 bases and J lost 8, with 16 bases in between. The CDR3 runs 15 residues. The CDR3, as DNA: TGCGCCAGCAGTCAACTTGGGACACCGAGGGACATTCAGTACTTC. It specifies CASSQLGTPRDIQYF.

The genes are TRBV6-4 and TRBJ1-1, with D perhaps matching TRBD1 (6 bases). CDR3 length equals 13 residues. V dropped 3 bases and J dropped 1 base, with 6 bases sitting between them. Germline values: CDR1 MRHNA, CDR2 SNTAGT. CDR3 sequence: CASSEGANTEAFF. In DNA, the CDR3 is TGTGCCAGCAGTGAGGGGGCGAACACTGAAGCTTTCTTT.

The CDR3 DNA reads as TGTGCCAGCAGCTTACCCAGAGCTAACTATGGCTACACCTTC. Translated: CASSLPRANYGYTF. The chain links TRBV7-9 to TRBJ1-2; D gene ambiguous. CDR1 is SEHNR and CDR2 is FQNEAQ in the germline V gene (reference sequence). This CDR3 region has 14 residues. With 2 bases removed from V and 0 bases from J, the gap between germline ends came to 7 bases.

The chain recombines TRBV15 with TRBJ2-3; D gene ambiguous. This CDR3 spans 14 amino acids. From germline, CDR1 is LNHNV and CDR2 YYDKDF (reference sequence). Deletions cut 8 bases from V and 3 bases from J, with 15 bases between. In DNA, the CDR3 is TGTGCCACCGGACCAGCGCTTGGTACAGATACGCAGTATTTT. It specifies CATGPALGTDTQYF.

The chain couples TRBV5-6 to TRBJ2-7; TRBD1 might be the D (6 bases). Germline V gene data show CDR1 as SGHDT and CDR2 as YYEEEE. The V gene lost 4 bases and the J gene lost 3 bases, with 14 bases spanning the gap. The CDR3 loop spans 14 amino acids. As DNA, the CDR3 is TGTGCCAGCAGCGCTCCGGGACAACTCTACGAGCAGTACTTC. Translated, it gives CASSAPGQLYEQYF. The full variable domain, in which reference TRBV5-6 and TRBJ2-7 provide the parts outside the CDR3, is DAGVTQSPTHLIKTRGQQVTLRCSPKSGHDTVSWYQQALGQGPQFIFQYYEEEERQRGNFPDRFSGHQFPNYSSELNVNALLLGDSALYLCASSAPGQLYEQYFGPGTRLTVT.

This chain links TRBV15 with TRBJ2-5; D gene ambiguous. V dropped 1 base and J dropped 5 bases, with 5 bases sitting between them. The germline V gene has CDR1 LNHNV and CDR2 YYDKDF (reference sequence). This CDR3 has 12 amino acids. The CDR3 loop reads CATSRGGETQYF. The CDR3 DNA sequence: TGTGCCACCAGCAGAGGTGGGGAGACCCAGTACTTC.

In nucleotides, the CDR3 is TGTGCCAGCAGTGACGGGGAGGCAGATACGCAGTATTTT. Protein product: CASSDGEADTQYF. The gene calls are TRBV6-4 and TRBJ2-3; D might be TRBD2 (6 bases). Germline V gives CDR1 MRHNA, CDR2 SNTAGT. Trimming removed 2 bases from V and 4 bases from J, with 7 bases in between. CDR3 length: 13 amino acids.

The chain recombines TRBV7-2 with TRBJ2-3; TRBD2 matches at 7 bases. Germline CDR1 and CDR2: SGHTA and FQGNSA. The V and J ends lost 3 bases and 7 bases, in that order; junction bases with no gene match: 10. The CDR3 is made up of 15 amino acids. The CDR3 is CASSLSAGPGYTQYF. As DNA, the CDR3 is TGTGCCAGCAGCTTGTCAGCGGGGCCGGGTTATACGCAGTATTTT.

The CDR3 coding sequence is TGTGCCAGCAGCCCCCGGAGGGACTCTGGAAACACCATATATTTT. It encodes CASSPRRDSGNTIYF. V is TRBV9 and J is TRBJ1-3, with D unclear. V was clipped by 4 bases and J by 0 bases, with 11 bases between them. There are 15 residues in the CDR3. CDR1 is SGDLS and CDR2 is YYNGEE in the germline V gene. The variable domain in full, with the rest retrieved from reference TRBV9 and TRBJ1-3, is DSGVTQTPKHLITATGQRVTLRCSPRSGDLSVYWYQQSLDQGLQFLIQYYNGEERAKGNILERFSAQQFPDLHSELNLSSLELGDSALYFCASSPRRDSGNTIYFGEGSWLTVV.

This rearrangement joins TRBV5-4 to TRBJ2-6; 10 bases are shared with TRBD1. Per the germline V gene, CDR1 is SGHNT and CDR2 is YYREEE (reference sequence). With 0 bases clipped from V and 4 bases from J, the junction kept 7 bases outside the gene matches. This CDR3 has 18 amino acids. CDR3: CASSLDRDRGAGANVLTF. DNA for the CDR3: TGTGCCAGCAGCTTGGATCGGGACAGGGGTGCGGGGGCCAACGTCCTGACTTTC.